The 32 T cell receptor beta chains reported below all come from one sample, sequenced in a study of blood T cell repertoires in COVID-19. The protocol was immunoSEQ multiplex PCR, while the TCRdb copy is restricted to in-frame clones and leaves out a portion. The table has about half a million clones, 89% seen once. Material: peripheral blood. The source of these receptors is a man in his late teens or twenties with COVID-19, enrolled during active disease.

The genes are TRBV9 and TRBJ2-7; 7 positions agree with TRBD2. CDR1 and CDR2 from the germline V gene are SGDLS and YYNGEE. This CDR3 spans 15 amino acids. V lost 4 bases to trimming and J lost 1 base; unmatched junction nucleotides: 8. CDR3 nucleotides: TGTGCCAGCAGCCCGGGGGGTCGGGCGTCCTACGAGCAGTACTTC. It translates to CASSPGGRASYEQYF.

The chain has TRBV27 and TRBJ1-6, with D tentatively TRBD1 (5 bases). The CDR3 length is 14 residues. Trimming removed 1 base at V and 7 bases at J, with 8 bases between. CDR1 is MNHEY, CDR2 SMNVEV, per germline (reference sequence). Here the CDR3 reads CASSLLGVNSPLHF. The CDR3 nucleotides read TGTGCCAGCAGTTTATTAGGGGTAAATTCACCCCTCCACTTT.

The CDR3 DNA reads as TGTGCCAGTAGTCGGGCTAGCGGGAGACACGAGCAGTACTTC. It is translated as CASSRASGRHEQYF. V and J are TRBV19 and TRBJ2-7; the match to TRBD2 covers 10 bases. Germline assignment: CDR1 LNHDA and CDR2 SQIVND (reference sequence). This CDR3 region has 14 residues. Trimming cost V 5 bases and J 5 bases; bases outside gene matches: 6.

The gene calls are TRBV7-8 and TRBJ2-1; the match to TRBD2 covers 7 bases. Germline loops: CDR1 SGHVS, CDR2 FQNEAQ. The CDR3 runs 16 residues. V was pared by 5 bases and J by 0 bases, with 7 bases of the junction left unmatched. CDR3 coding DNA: TGTGCCAGCAGCGCCCGTAGCGGGCGCTCCTACAATGAGCAGTTCTTC. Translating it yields CASSARSGRSYNEQFF.

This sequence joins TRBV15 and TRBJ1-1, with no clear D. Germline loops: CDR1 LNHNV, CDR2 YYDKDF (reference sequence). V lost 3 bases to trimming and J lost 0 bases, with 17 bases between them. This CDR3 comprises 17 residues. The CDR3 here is CATSRIRAPFMNTEAFF. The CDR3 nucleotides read TGTGCCACCAGCAGGATACGAGCACCATTTATGAACACTGAAGCTTTCTTT.

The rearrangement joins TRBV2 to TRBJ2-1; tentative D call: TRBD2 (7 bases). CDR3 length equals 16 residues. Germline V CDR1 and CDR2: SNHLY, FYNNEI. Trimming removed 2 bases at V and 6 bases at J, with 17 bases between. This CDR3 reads CASSESGGGLFNEQFF. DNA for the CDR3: TGTGCCAGCAGTGAATCAGGCGGGGGCCTATTCAATGAGCAGTTCTTC.

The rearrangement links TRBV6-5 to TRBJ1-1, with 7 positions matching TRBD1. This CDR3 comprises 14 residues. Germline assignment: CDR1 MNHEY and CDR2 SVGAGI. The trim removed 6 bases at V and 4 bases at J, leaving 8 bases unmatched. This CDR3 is CASRTGTLGTEAFF. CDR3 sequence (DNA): TGTGCCAGCAGGACAGGGACTTTGGGCACTGAAGCTTTCTTT.

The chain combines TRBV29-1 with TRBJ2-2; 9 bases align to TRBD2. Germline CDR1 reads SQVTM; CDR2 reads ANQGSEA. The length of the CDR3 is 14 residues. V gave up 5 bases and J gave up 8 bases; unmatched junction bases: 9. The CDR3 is CSVTLAGVWGELFF. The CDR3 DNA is TGCAGCGTTACACTAGCGGGCGTCTGGGGGGAGCTGTTTTTT.

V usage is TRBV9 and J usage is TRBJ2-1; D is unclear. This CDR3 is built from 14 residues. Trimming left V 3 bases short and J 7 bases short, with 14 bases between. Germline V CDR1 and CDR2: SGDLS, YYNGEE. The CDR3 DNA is TGTGCCAGCAGCGCCCCGGGTCGTAGGAATGAGCAGTTCTTC. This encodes CASSAPGRRNEQFF.

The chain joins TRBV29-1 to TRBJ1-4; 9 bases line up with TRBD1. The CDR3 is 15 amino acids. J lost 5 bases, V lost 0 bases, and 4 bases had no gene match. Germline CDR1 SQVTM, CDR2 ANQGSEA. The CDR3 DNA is TGCAGCGTTGAAGATCCAGACAGGGGGAATGAAAAACTGTTTTTT. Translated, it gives CSVEDPDRGNEKLFF.

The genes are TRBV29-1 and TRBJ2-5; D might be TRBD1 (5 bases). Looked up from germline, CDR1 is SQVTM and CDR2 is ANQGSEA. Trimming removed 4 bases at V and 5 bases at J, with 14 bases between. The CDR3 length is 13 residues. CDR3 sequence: CSVGDTGSETQYF. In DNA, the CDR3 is TGCAGCGTTGGAGATACAGGTTCCGAGACCCAGTACTTC.

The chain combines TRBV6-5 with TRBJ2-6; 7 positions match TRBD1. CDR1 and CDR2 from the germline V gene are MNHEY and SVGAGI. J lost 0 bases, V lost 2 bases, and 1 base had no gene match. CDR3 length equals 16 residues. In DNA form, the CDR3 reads TGTGCCAGCAGTTACCGGACAGGCTCTGGGGCCAACGTCCTGACTTTC. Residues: CASSYRTGSGANVLTF.

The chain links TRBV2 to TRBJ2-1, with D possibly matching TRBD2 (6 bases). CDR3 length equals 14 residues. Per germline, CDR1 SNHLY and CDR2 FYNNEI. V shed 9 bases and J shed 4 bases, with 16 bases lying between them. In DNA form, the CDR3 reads TGTGCCAGTAGCTGGGGGGTGGAATACAATGAGCAGTTCTTC. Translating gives CASSWGVEYNEQFF.

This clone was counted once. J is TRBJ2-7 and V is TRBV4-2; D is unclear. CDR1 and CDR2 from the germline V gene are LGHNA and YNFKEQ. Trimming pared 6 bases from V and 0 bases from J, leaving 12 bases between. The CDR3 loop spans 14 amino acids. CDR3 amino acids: CASRLGQDSYEQYF. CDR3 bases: TGTGCCAGCAGGTTGGGTCAGGACTCCTACGAGCAGTACTTC.

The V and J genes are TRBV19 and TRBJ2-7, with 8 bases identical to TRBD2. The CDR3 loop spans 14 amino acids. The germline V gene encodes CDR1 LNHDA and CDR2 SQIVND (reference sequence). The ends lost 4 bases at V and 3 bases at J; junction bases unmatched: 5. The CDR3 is CASSKLAGIYEQYF. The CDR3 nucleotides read TGTGCCAGTAGTAAGTTAGCGGGGATCTACGAGCAGTACTTC.

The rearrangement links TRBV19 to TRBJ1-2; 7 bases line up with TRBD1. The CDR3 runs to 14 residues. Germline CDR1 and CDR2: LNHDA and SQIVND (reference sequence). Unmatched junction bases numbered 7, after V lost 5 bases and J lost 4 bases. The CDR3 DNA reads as TGTGCCAGTAGTCCAACGACAGGGTCCTATGGCTACACCTTC. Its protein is CASSPTTGSYGYTF.

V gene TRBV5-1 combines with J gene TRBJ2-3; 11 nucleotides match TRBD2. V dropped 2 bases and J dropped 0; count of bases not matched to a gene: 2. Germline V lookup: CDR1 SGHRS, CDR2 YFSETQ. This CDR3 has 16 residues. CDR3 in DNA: TGCGCCAGCAGCTTTCTAGCGGGGGGCAGCACAGATACGCAGTATTTT. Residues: CASSFLAGGSTDTQYF.

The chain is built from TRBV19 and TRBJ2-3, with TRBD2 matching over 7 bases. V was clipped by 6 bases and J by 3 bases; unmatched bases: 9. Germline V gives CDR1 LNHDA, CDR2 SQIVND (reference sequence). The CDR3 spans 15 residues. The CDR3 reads CASRGGPGGTDTQYF. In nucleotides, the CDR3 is TGTGCCAGTAGGGGAGGGCCTGGCGGTACAGATACGCAGTATTTT.

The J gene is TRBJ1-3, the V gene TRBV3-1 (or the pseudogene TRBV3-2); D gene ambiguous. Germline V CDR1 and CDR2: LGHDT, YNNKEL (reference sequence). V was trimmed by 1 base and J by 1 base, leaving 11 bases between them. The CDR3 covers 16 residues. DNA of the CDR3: TGTGCCAGCAGCCAAGCGGGGAGGGCGTCTGGAAACACCATATATTTT. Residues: CASSQAGRASGNTIYF.

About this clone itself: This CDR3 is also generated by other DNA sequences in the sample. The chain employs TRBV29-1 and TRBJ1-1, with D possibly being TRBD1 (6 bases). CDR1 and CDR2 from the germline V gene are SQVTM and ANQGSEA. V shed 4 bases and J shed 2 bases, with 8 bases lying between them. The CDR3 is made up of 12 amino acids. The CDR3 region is CSVVGGNTEAFF. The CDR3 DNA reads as TGCAGCGTTGTAGGGGGAAACACTGAAGCTTTCTTT.

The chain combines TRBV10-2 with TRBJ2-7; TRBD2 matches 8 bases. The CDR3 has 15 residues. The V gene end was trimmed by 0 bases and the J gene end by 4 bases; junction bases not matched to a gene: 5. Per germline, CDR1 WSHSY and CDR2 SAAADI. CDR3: CASSESAGAGYEQYF. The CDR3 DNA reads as TGCGCCAGCAGTGAGTCAGCGGGAGCCGGGTACGAGCAGTACTTC.

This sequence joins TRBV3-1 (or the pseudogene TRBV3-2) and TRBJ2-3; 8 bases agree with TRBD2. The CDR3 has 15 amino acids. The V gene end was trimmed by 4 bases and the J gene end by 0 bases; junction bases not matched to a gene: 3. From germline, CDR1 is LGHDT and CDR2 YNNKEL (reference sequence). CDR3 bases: TGTGCCAGCAGCCCCGGGGGGGCCAGCACAGATACGCAGTATTTT. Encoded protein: CASSPGGASTDTQYF.

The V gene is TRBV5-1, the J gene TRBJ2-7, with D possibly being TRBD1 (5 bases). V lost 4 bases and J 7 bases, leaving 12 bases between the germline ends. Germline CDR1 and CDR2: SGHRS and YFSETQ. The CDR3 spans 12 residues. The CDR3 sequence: CASSPTGPEQYF. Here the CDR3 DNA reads TGCGCCAGCAGCCCCACAGGCCCTGAGCAGTACTTC.

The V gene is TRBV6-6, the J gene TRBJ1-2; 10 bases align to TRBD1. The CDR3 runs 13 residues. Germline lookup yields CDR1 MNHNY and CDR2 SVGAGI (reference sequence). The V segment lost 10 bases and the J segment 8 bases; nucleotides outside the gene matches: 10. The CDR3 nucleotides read TGTGCCACTAACAGACAGGGGGCGCGCGGCTACACCTTC. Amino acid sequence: CATNRQGARGYTF.

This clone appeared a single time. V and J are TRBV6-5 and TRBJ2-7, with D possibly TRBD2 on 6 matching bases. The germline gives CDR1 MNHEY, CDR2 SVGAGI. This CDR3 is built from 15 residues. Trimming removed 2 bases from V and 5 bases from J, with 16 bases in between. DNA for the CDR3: TGTGCCAGCAGTTACGGAGGGCCCCGGGGCAACGAGCAGTACTTC. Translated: CASSYGGPRGNEQYF.

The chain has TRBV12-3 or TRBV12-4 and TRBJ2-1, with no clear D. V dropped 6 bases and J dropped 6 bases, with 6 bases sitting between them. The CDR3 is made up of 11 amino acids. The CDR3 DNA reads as TGTGCCAGCAGCCATTCCAATGAGCAGTTCTTC. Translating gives CASSHSNEQFF.

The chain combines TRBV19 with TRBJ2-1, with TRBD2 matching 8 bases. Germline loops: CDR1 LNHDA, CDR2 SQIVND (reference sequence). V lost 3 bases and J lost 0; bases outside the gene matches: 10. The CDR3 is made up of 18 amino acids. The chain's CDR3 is CASSIIQRTSYSYNEQFF. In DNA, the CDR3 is TGTGCCAGTAGTATCATACAACGGACTAGCTACTCCTACAATGAGCAGTTCTTC. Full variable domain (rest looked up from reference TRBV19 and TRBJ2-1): DGGITQSPKYLFRKEGQNVTLSCEQNLNHDAMYWYRQDPGQGLRLIYYSQIVNDFQKGDIAEGYSVSREKKESFPLTVTSAQKNPTAFYLCASSIIQRTSYSYNEQFFGPGTRLTVL.

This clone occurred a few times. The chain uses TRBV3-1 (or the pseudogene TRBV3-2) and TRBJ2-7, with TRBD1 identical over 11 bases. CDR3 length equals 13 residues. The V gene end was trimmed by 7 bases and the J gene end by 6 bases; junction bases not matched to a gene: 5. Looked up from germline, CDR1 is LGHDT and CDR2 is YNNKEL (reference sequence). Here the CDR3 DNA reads TGTGCCAGCACCCCCGGGACAGGGGGCGAGCAGTACTTC. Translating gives CASTPGTGGEQYF.

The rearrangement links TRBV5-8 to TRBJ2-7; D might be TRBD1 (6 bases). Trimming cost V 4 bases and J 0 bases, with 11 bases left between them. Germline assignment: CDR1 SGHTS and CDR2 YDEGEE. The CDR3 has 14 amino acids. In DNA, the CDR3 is TGTGCCAGCAGCGGGACAAGCTTCTCCTACGAGCAGTACTTC. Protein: CASSGTSFSYEQYF.

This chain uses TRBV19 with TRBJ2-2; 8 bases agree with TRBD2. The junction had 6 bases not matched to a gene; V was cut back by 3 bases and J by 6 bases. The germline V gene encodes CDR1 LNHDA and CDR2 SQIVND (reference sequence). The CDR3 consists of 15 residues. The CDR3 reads CASSILPSGPGELFF. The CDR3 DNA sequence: TGTGCCAGTAGTATCCTTCCTAGCGGGCCCGGGGAGCTGTTTTTT.

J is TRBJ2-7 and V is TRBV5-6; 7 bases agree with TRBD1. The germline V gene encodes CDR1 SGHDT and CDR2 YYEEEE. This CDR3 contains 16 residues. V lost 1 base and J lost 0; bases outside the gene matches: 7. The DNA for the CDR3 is TGTGCCAGCAGCTTGATGGCAGGGGGTCTCTCCTACGAGCAGTACTTC. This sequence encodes CASSLMAGGLSYEQYF.

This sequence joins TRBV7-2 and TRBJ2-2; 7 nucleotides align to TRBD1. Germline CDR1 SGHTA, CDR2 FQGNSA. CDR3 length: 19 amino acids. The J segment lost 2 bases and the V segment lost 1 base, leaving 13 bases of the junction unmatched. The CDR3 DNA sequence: TGTGCCAGCAGCTTAGGCCAGGTTTGGGACAGAGCTAACACCGGGGAGCTGTTTTTT. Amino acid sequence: CASSLGQVWDRANTGELFF.